This T cell receptor (beta chain) was profiled in a study of blood T cell repertoires in COVID-19. On the study more broadly: Acute and convalescent COVID-19 specimens originated in the United States, Italy and Spain. T cells, B-cell-depleted T cells, or PBMCs provided the cDNA or gDNA that served as material.

As processed by the authors: Estimation of nucleated cell counts was performed using reference gene primer amplification. Profiling relied on immunoSEQ multiplex PCR, and the TCRdb table lists in-frame clones only, not all of them. V and J calls and clone size are given by that table; D and trimming were obtained from the DNA. The sample lists 54,000 or so clones, 65% to 85% occurring once. Germline V gene lookup returns CDR1 LNHDA and CDR2 SQIVND (reference sequence). This CDR3 contains 14 residues. V gave up 7 bases and J gave up 6 bases; unmatched junction bases: 7. Sequencing was performed on peripheral blood. The V call is TRBV19, the J call TRBJ1-2; TRBD1 matches 11 bases. This TCR came from a man at least 80 years old with COVID-19, enrolled during active disease. This CDR3 is CASNLRDRGNGYTF. As DNA, the CDR3 is TGTGCCAGTAACCTCCGGGACAGGGGGAATGGCTACACCTTC.